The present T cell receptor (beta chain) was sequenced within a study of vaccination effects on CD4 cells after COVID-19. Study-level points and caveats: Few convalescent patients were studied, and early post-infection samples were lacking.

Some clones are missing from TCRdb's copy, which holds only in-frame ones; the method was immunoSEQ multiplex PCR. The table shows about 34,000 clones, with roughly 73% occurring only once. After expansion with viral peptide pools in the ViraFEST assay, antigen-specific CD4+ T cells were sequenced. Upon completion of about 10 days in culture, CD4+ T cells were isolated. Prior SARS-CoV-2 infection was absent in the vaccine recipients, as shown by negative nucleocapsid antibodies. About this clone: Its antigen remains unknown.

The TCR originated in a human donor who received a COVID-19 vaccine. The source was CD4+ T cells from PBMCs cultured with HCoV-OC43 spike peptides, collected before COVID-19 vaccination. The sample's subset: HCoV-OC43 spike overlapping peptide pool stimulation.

DNA for the CDR3: TGCGCCAGCAGCTTGCTACTAGCGGGGGTGAGCTCCTACAATGAGCAGTTCTTC. It encodes CASSLLLAGVSSYNEQFF. The chain couples TRBV5-1 to TRBJ2-1, with 11 nucleotides matching TRBD2. CDR1 is SGHRS and CDR2 is YFSETQ in the germline V gene. J lost 0 bases, V lost 1 base, and 6 bases had no gene match. The CDR3 runs 18 residues.